This T cell receptor (beta chain) was sequenced for a study of T cell responses to AZD1222 COVID-19 vaccine. Study observations and caveats: The reported proportion of spike-specific TCRs targeting unmutated variant regions was nearly half. Just six or seven AZD1222 recipients tested seropositive at baseline. Donor demographics were predominantly white British with a female majority; clonal diversity may be underestimated.

Deletions cut 0 bases from V and 6 bases from J, with 12 bases between. The CDR3 is made up of 15 amino acids. Per germline, CDR1 SGHNT and CDR2 YYREEE (reference sequence). Measured with immunoSEQ multiplex PCR; TCRdb has only the in-frame clones, and not every one. The sample yields some 200,000 clones, about 93% seen once. Remarks on this clone: Its antigen is currently unknown.

Sequenced material: peripheral blood, taken on day 0 of MenACWY control vaccination. The chain recombines TRBV5-4 with TRBJ2-2, with D tentatively TRBD1 (6 bases). The receptor was isolated from an adult in good health. CDR3 DNA: TGTGCCAGCAGCTTGGAACGAGGGGGAGCCGGGGAGCTGTTTTTT. Translating gives CASSLERGGAGELFF.